A single sample is the source of the 20 T cell receptor beta chains below, sequenced in a study of T cell clones after liver transplantation. This table comes from immunoSEQ multiplex PCR, and its TCRdb copy is limited to in-frame clones, with some not included. The data hold some 45,000 clones, with 86% observed a single time. The starting material was CD4+ T cells from blood, obtained 24 months after liver transplant. The receptors derive from a human patient who received a liver transplant. Some T cells could come from the graft donor.

The chain links TRBV6-1 to TRBJ1-1; no clear D. The germline V gene has CDR1 MNHNS and CDR2 SASEGT. This CDR3 is built from 14 residues. Trimming removed 4 bases at V and 5 bases at J, with 14 bases between. The CDR3 region is CASSGVGVGTEAFF. CDR3 nucleotides: TGTGCCAGCAGTGGGGTCGGGGTGGGTACTGAAGCTTTCTTT.

The chain links TRBV6-1 to TRBJ1-1; D not resolved. Germline CDR1 MNHNS, CDR2 SASEGT. This CDR3 is 17 amino acids long. Trimming removed 4 bases at V and 4 bases at J, with 22 bases between. The CDR3 coding sequence is TGTGCCAGCAGTGTTTACGAGATGACCCTTCTCGGCACTGAAGCTTTCTTT. It yields the protein CASSVYEMTLLGTEAFF.

The chain carries TRBV7-6 and TRBJ2-1; no clear D gene. The CDR3 extends over 15 amino acids. With 1 base removed from V and 3 bases from J, the gap between germline ends came to 10 bases. CDR1 and CDR2 (germline): SGHVS, FNYEAQ. CDR3 region: CASSLEWQLYNEQFF. CDR3 nucleotide sequence: TGTGCCAGCAGCTTAGAGTGGCAGCTCTACAATGAGCAGTTCTTC.

The chain recombines TRBV7-2 with TRBJ1-1, with D unresolved. This CDR3 region has 13 residues. Germline lookup yields CDR1 SGHTA and CDR2 FQGNSA. Trimming stripped 0 bases from V and 4 bases from J, with 6 bases between. CDR3 region: CASSLAWGTEAFF. The CDR3 DNA sequence: TGTGCCAGCAGCTTAGCGTGGGGCACTGAAGCTTTCTTT.

This clone was recorded once. The V call is TRBV2, the J call TRBJ2-3; D ambiguous. V lost 5 bases to trimming and J lost 2 bases, with 2 bases between them. This CDR3 is built from 11 residues. CDR1 SNHLY and CDR2 FYNNEI come from the germline V gene. CDR3 protein: CASSLTDTQYF. The DNA for the CDR3 is TGTGCCAGCAGTCTCACAGATACGCAGTATTTT.

V and J are TRBV7-9 and TRBJ1-6; D is undetermined. This CDR3 has 14 amino acids. Trimming took 7 bases from V and 4 from J, leaving 11 bases between them. CDR1 is SEHNR and CDR2 is FQNEAQ in the germline V gene (reference sequence). The CDR3 is CASKADNYNSPLHF. CDR3 DNA: TGTGCCAGCAAGGCAGATAATTATAATTCACCCCTCCACTTT.

This clone was found once. J is TRBJ2-2 and V is TRBV14, with D perhaps TRBD1 (6 bases). The V end lost 0 bases, the J end lost 7 bases, and 24 bases lay between the germline ends. Germline V gene sequence: CDR1 SGHDN, CDR2 FVKESK. This CDR3 region has 19 residues. CDR3: CASSQEFATGRYLDGELFF. CDR3 sequence (DNA): TGTGCCAGCAGCCAAGAGTTTGCGACAGGCCGGTATCTGGACGGGGAGCTGTTTTTT.

The chain carries TRBV2 and TRBJ1-5; TRBD1 matches at 12 bases. With 6 bases clipped from V and 0 bases from J, the junction kept 9 bases outside the gene matches. This CDR3 is built from 18 residues. Germline V gives CDR1 SNHLY, CDR2 FYNNEI. DNA of the CDR3: TGTGCCAGCAGGGACCGGGACAGGGGGCTGTATAGCAATCAGCCCCAGCATTTT. It is translated as CASRDRDRGLYSNQPQHF.

The chain recombines TRBV7-3 with TRBJ2-5, with TRBD2 matching 7 bases. V was pared by 5 bases and J by 1 base, with 4 bases of the junction left unmatched. The CDR3 consists of 14 residues. The germline CDR1 and CDR2 sequences are SGHTA and FQGTGA. CDR3 nucleotide sequence: TGTGCCAGCAGCCCCGCGGGGGTCCAAGAGACCCAGTACTTC. It specifies CASSPAGVQETQYF.

CDR3 protein: CASSPRGFGRGYNEQFF. CDR3 sequence (DNA): TGTGCCAGCAGCCCAAGAGGGTTCGGGAGAGGGTACAATGAGCAGTTCTTC. The chain carries TRBV27 and TRBJ2-1; tentatively, D is TRBD2 (6 bases). The CDR3 contains 17 residues. The germline V and J ends were trimmed by 6 bases and 4 bases, with 22 bases remaining between them. The germline V gene encodes CDR1 MNHEY and CDR2 SMNVEV (reference sequence).

This clone has a single count. The chain is built from TRBV5-1 and TRBJ1-1; 9 nucleotides agree with TRBD1. Looked up from germline, CDR1 is SGHRS and CDR2 is YFSETQ. With 4 bases clipped from V and 5 bases from J, the junction kept 9 bases outside the gene matches. This CDR3 has 15 amino acids. In DNA, the CDR3 is TGCGCCAGCAGCCGGGACAGGGTAGAAAGGACTGAAGCTTTCTTT. Translating it yields CASSRDRVERTEAFF.

This chain links TRBV5-1 with TRBJ2-1; 7 bases match TRBD1. Losses at the gene ends were 0 bases for V and 0 bases for J; bases not matched to a gene: 6. There are 17 residues in the CDR3. Germline loops: CDR1 SGHRS, CDR2 YFSETQ. CDR3 protein: CASSLAPTGNSYNEQFF. The DNA of the CDR3 is TGCGCCAGCAGCTTGGCCCCGACAGGGAACTCCTACAATGAGCAGTTCTTC.

This clone was detected only once. CDR3: CASSGGAPNTEAFF. The DNA of the CDR3 is TGTGCCAGCAGCGGAGGGGCACCGAACACTGAAGCTTTCTTT. The rearrangement links TRBV9 to TRBJ1-1; TRBD1 might be the D (5 bases). CDR3 length equals 14 residues. Germline assignment: CDR1 SGDLS and CDR2 YYNGEE. V was cut by 3 bases and J by 1 base, with 10 bases left in between.

For the CDR3, the DNA is TGTGCCACCAGCTCCCCGGGCCAAAGAGAATACGAGCAGTACTTC. It specifies CATSSPGQREYEQYF. This chain joins TRBV15 and TRBJ2-7, with D uncertain. The CDR3 is 15 residues long. Trimming took 5 bases from V and 4 from J, leaving 18 bases between them. CDR1 is LNHNV and CDR2 is YYDKDF in the germline V gene (reference sequence).

This chain's CDR3 is CASSWLRQGNYEQFF. The CDR3 DNA follows: TGCGCCAGCAGCTGGCTCCGACAGGGGAACTATGAGCAGTTCTTC. This chain uses TRBV5-1 with TRBJ2-1; 8 positions match TRBD1. The V gene's germline CDR1 is SGHRS and CDR2 YFSETQ. V lost 3 bases and J lost 8; bases outside the gene matches: 10. The CDR3 covers 15 residues.

CDR3 bases: TGTGCCAGCAGCTTTGACAGGGTGAACTCCTACGAGCAGTACTTC. It yields the protein CASSFDRVNSYEQYF. This chain connects TRBV7-2 to TRBJ2-7; TRBD1 agrees at 7 bases. With 3 bases clipped from V and 0 bases from J, the junction kept 5 bases outside the gene matches. CDR3 length: 15 amino acids. Per the germline V gene, CDR1 is SGHTA and CDR2 is FQGNSA.

The chain couples TRBV28 to TRBJ2-3; D gene ambiguous. Germline V gene data show CDR1 as MDHEN and CDR2 as SYDVKM. V was shortened by 5 bases and J by 3 bases, with 15 bases between the two germline ends. The CDR3 is made up of 15 amino acids. The CDR3 DNA follows: TGTGCCAGCAGTGCCCCAGGCGGTGGAACAGATACGCAGTATTTT. This translates into CASSAPGGGTDTQYF.

The CDR3 reads CSVEDSEATAFF. CDR3 DNA: TGCAGCGTTGAAGATAGTGAAGCTACAGCTTTCTTT. The V call is TRBV29-1, the J call TRBJ1-1; D remains unclear. Germline loops: CDR1 SQVTM, CDR2 ANQGSEA. V lost 0 bases and J 10 bases, leaving 12 bases between the germline ends. The CDR3 contains 12 residues. Together with reference TRBV29-1 and TRBJ1-1, the CDR3 gives the full variable domain: SAVISQKPSRDICQRGTSLTIQCQVDSQVTMMFWYRQQPGQSLTLIATANQGSEATYESGFVIDKFPISRPNLTFSTLTVSNMSPEDSSIYLCSVEDSEATAFFGQGTRLTVV.

This rearrangement joins TRBV6-1 to TRBJ2-7; D remains unclear. CDR3 length: 13 residues. V was shortened by 8 bases and J by 3 bases, with 14 bases between the two germline ends. Per germline, CDR1 MNHNS and CDR2 SASEGT. CDR3 region: CASRREIDYEQYF. As DNA, the CDR3 is TGTGCCAGCCGACGTGAAATAGACTACGAGCAGTACTTC.

The chain recombines TRBV4-1 with TRBJ2-7, with D possibly TRBD1 on 6 matching bases. The germline V and J ends were trimmed by 1 base and 4 bases, with 20 bases remaining between them. Germline CDR1 and CDR2: MGHRA and YSYEKL. The CDR3 runs 17 residues. The CDR3 DNA reads as TGCGCCAGCAGCCAAGGGGGAAGGGCCCCAGGGGCATACGAGCAGTACTTC. It codes for CASSQGGRAPGAYEQYF.